Listed below are T cell receptor beta chains from one sample, sequenced in a study of identical twins. From the 5' RACE reads, TCRdb called clonotypes with MiXCR, one entry per CDR3 protein. The table includes some 600,000 distinct CDR3 sequences, 7.1% detected once. Separately, the same data were catalogued under a study of yellow fever vaccine responses in identical twins.

Source material: PBMCs. The origin of the receptors is a woman between 18 and 29 years old in good health. Both conserved end residues are part of each CDR3. Fields, in order: CDR3 length, J gene, clone size, V gene, D gene, CDR3 protein, CDR3 DNA. D genes are given only for firm matches. Rows may omit the clone size; those that give it use once, few, many or a size class.

CDR3 length: 16
J gene: TRBJ2-5
clone size: .
V gene: TRBV12-3/TRBV12-4
D gene: TRBD1
CDR3 protein: CASKKPRQGARETQYF
CDR3 DNA: TGTGCCAGCAAAAAACCCCGACAGGGGGCTAGGGAGACCCAGTACTTC

CDR3 length: 15
J gene: TRBJ1-2
clone size: many
V gene: TRBV7-9
D gene: .
CDR3 protein: CASSLVAGKDYGYTF
CDR3 DNA: TGTGCCAGCAGCTTAGTTGCAGGGAAGGACTATGGCTACACCTTC

CDR3 length: 14
J gene: TRBJ1-1
clone size: .
V gene: TRBV2
D gene: TRBD1
CDR3 protein: CASTLDRGNTEAFF
CDR3 DNA: TGTGCCAGCACCCTGGACAGGGGAAACACTGAAGCTTTCTTT

CDR3 length: 17
J gene: TRBJ2-7
clone size: .
V gene: TRBV6-5
D gene: TRBD2
CDR3 protein: CASSYSSGLAGIYEQYF
CDR3 DNA: TGTGCCAGCAGTTACTCATCAGGACTAGCGGGAATCTACGAGCAGTACTTC

CDR3 length: 13
J gene: TRBJ2-1
clone size: many
V gene: TRBV20-1
D gene: TRBD1
CDR3 protein: CSANPQGENEQFF
CDR3 DNA: TGCAGTGCTAATCCACAGGGGGAGAATGAGCAGTTCTTC

CDR3 length: 16
J gene: TRBJ2-1
clone size: many
V gene: TRBV12-3/TRBV12-4
D gene: TRBD2
CDR3 protein: CASTELAPSSYNEQFF
CDR3 DNA: TGTGCCAGCACCGAACTAGCGCCGAGCTCCTACAATGAGCAGTTCTTC

CDR3 length: 14
J gene: TRBJ1-3
clone size: .
V gene: TRBV28
D gene: .
CDR3 protein: CASSSAASGNTIYF
CDR3 DNA: TGTGCCAGCAGTTCGGCGGCCTCTGGAAACACCATATATTTT

CDR3 length: 14
J gene: TRBJ1-2
clone size: many
V gene: TRBV2
D gene: .
CDR3 protein: CASWNPFDNYGYTF
CDR3 DNA: TGTGCCAGCTGGAACCCTTTCGATAACTATGGCTACACCTTC

CDR3 length: 15
J gene: TRBJ2-1
clone size: .
V gene: TRBV11-3
D gene: .
CDR3 protein: CASSLAFSAANEQFF
CDR3 DNA: TGTGCCAGCAGCTTAGCTTTTAGCGCGGCCAATGAGCAGTTCTTC

CDR3 length: 18
J gene: TRBJ2-1
clone size: few
V gene: TRBV7-2
D gene: TRBD2
CDR3 protein: CASSSAGLAGGSYNEQFF
CDR3 DNA: TGTGCCAGCAGCTCAGCAGGACTAGCGGGAGGTTCCTACAATGAGCAGTTCTTC

CDR3 length: 14
J gene: TRBJ2-3
clone size: few
V gene: TRBV27
D gene: TRBD2
CDR3 protein: CASSLWGGSDTQYF
CDR3 DNA: TGTGCCAGCAGTTTATGGGGAGGGTCAGATACGCAGTATTTT

CDR3 length: 16
J gene: TRBJ2-3
clone size: many
V gene: TRBV5-1
D gene: .
CDR3 protein: CASSFAGASRTDTQYF
CDR3 DNA: TGCGCCAGCAGCTTTGCAGGGGCCAGCCGCACAGATACGCAGTATTTT

CDR3 length: 14
J gene: TRBJ1-5
clone size: few
V gene: TRBV12-3/TRBV12-4
D gene: TRBD1
CDR3 protein: CASTTDRGGQPQHF
CDR3 DNA: TGTGCCAGCACCACGGACAGGGGAGGTCAGCCCCAGCATTTT

CDR3 length: 12
J gene: TRBJ2-7
clone size: .
V gene: TRBV12-5
D gene: .
CDR3 protein: CASGHSLSEQYF
CDR3 DNA: TGTGCTAGTGGCCACTCCCTCAGCGAGCAGTACTTC

CDR3 length: 17
J gene: TRBJ2-3
clone size: few
V gene: TRBV25-1
D gene: .
CDR3 protein: CASSEEIGQPMGDTQYF
CDR3 DNA: TGTGCCAGCAGTGAGGAAATCGGACAGCCGATGGGGGATACGCAGTATTTT

CDR3 length: 16
J gene: TRBJ1-1
clone size: .
V gene: TRBV7-9
D gene: .
CDR3 protein: CASSLAMEGMDTEAFF
CDR3 DNA: TGTGCCAGCAGCTTAGCGATGGAGGGGATGGACACTGAAGCTTTCTTT

CDR3 length: 16
J gene: TRBJ2-7
clone size: few
V gene: TRBV7-6
D gene: TRBD2
CDR3 protein: CASSLASGRSSYEQYF
CDR3 DNA: TGTGCCAGCAGCTTAGCTAGCGGGAGGAGCTCCTACGAGCAGTACTTC

CDR3 length: 15
J gene: TRBJ2-6
clone size: .
V gene: TRBV6-1
D gene: .
CDR3 protein: CASRGLASGANVLTF
CDR3 DNA: TGTGCCAGCAGGGGGCTAGCGTCTGGGGCCAACGTCCTGACTTTC

CDR3 length: 13
J gene: TRBJ2-1
clone size: few
V gene: TRBV7-3
D gene: .
CDR3 protein: CASSSATSNEQFF
CDR3 DNA: TGTGCCAGCAGCTCAGCGACTAGTAATGAGCAGTTCTTC

CDR3 length: 19
J gene: TRBJ2-1
clone size: few
V gene: TRBV11-1
D gene: TRBD2
CDR3 protein: CASSSGRWTSGDSYNEQFF
CDR3 DNA: TGTGCCAGCAGCTCCGGAAGATGGACTAGCGGGGATTCCTACAATGAGCAGTTCTTC

CDR3 length: 15
J gene: TRBJ1-5
clone size: few
V gene: TRBV7-9
D gene: .
CDR3 protein: CASSLGRGDNQPQHF
CDR3 DNA: TGTGCCAGCAGCTTAGGTAGGGGAGACAATCAGCCCCAGCATTTT

CDR3 length: 17
J gene: TRBJ2-1
clone size: few
V gene: TRBV29-1
D gene: TRBD1
CDR3 protein: CSVEVIGQGAPVVEQFF
CDR3 DNA: TGCAGCGTTGAAGTAATCGGACAGGGGGCACCAGTAGTTGAGCAGTTCTTC

CDR3 length: 14
J gene: TRBJ1-1
clone size: few
V gene: TRBV28
D gene: .
CDR3 protein: CASQRDRDFTEAFF
CDR3 DNA: TGTGCCAGCCAGCGGGATAGGGATTTTACTGAAGCTTTCTTT

CDR3 length: 15
J gene: TRBJ2-5
clone size: .
V gene: TRBV12-3/TRBV12-4
D gene: TRBD1
CDR3 protein: CASSLMGQARETQYF
CDR3 DNA: TGTGCCAGCAGTTTAATGGGACAGGCTCGAGAGACCCAGTACTTC

CDR3 length: 16
J gene: TRBJ2-5
clone size: .
V gene: TRBV5-1
D gene: .
CDR3 protein: CASSSMTPGPRETQYF
CDR3 DNA: TGCGCCAGCAGCTCGATGACACCGGGACCCAGGGAGACCCAGTACTTC

CDR3 length: 18
J gene: TRBJ2-1
clone size: few
V gene: TRBV29-1
D gene: TRBD2
CDR3 protein: CSVEVGGLAGGEYNEQFF
CDR3 DNA: TGCAGCGTTGAAGTTGGGGGACTAGCGGGGGGCGAATACAATGAGCAGTTCTTC

CDR3 length: 14
J gene: TRBJ2-7
clone size: .
V gene: TRBV7-9
D gene: TRBD1
CDR3 protein: CASSSWTGDYEQYF
CDR3 DNA: TGTGCCAGCAGCTCATGGACAGGGGACTACGAGCAGTACTTC

CDR3 length: 15
J gene: TRBJ2-3
clone size: .
V gene: TRBV7-9
D gene: .
CDR3 protein: CASSPLGWSTDTQYF
CDR3 DNA: TGTGCCAGCAGCCCTCTCGGTTGGAGCACAGATACGCAGTATTTT

CDR3 length: 15
J gene: TRBJ2-7
clone size: .
V gene: TRBV5-1
D gene: .
CDR3 protein: CASSLPSQASDEQYF
CDR3 DNA: TGCGCCAGCAGCTTGCCGTCCCAGGCTTCGGACGAGCAGTACTTC

CDR3 length: 15
J gene: TRBJ1-2
clone size: many
V gene: TRBV6-5
D gene: .
CDR3 protein: CASSYSALPNYGYTF
CDR3 DNA: TGTGCCAGCAGTTACTCGGCACTACCTAACTATGGCTACACCTTC

CDR3 length: 14
J gene: TRBJ2-3
clone size: many
V gene: TRBV10-3
D gene: .
CDR3 protein: CAISDRALVDTQYF
CDR3 DNA: TGTGCCATCAGTGACAGAGCTTTGGTGGATACGCAGTATTTT

CDR3 length: 13
J gene: TRBJ1-6
clone size: few
V gene: TRBV4-1
D gene: .
CDR3 protein: CASSRGDGSVLHF
CDR3 DNA: TGCGCCAGCAGCCGGGGGGACGGCTCGGTCCTCCACTTT

CDR3 length: 18
J gene: TRBJ2-5
clone size: many
V gene: TRBV20-1
D gene: TRBD2
CDR3 protein: CSALGTSGGAPQKETQYF
CDR3 DNA: TGCAGTGCTCTTGGGACTAGCGGGGGGGCCCCACAAAAGGAGACCCAGTACTTC

CDR3 length: 15
J gene: TRBJ2-1
clone size: few
V gene: TRBV12-3/TRBV12-4
D gene: .
CDR3 protein: CASSSRPQIYNEQFF
CDR3 DNA: TGTGCCAGCAGTTCGCGGCCCCAGATATACAATGAGCAGTTCTTC

CDR3 length: 13
J gene: TRBJ2-7
clone size: few
V gene: TRBV12-3/TRBV12-4
D gene: TRBD2
CDR3 protein: CASRTSGRAEQYF
CDR3 DNA: TGTGCCAGTAGGACTAGCGGGAGGGCCGAGCAGTACTTC

CDR3 length: 16
J gene: TRBJ2-6
clone size: .
V gene: TRBV29-1
D gene: .
CDR3 protein: CSVEAGAHSGANVLTF
CDR3 DNA: TGCAGCGTTGAGGCAGGCGCACACTCTGGGGCCAACGTCCTGACTTTC

CDR3 length: 15
J gene: TRBJ2-7
clone size: many
V gene: TRBV6-5
D gene: .
CDR3 protein: CASSSLWGKYYEQYF
CDR3 DNA: TGTGCCAGCAGTTCCCTCTGGGGGAAATACTACGAGCAGTACTTC

CDR3 length: 14
J gene: TRBJ1-1
clone size: .
V gene: TRBV28
D gene: .
CDR3 protein: CASSFRGAPTEAFF
CDR3 DNA: TGTGCCAGCAGTTTTAGGGGGGCGCCGACTGAAGCTTTCTTT

CDR3 length: 13
J gene: TRBJ2-4
clone size: .
V gene: TRBV9
D gene: .
CDR3 protein: CASSPVAKNIQYF
CDR3 DNA: TGTGCCAGCAGCCCCGTGGCCAAAAACATTCAGTACTTC

CDR3 length: 13
J gene: TRBJ2-7
clone size: .
V gene: TRBV28
D gene: .
CDR3 protein: CASIGANDYEQYF
CDR3 DNA: TGTGCCAGCATTGGGGCGAACGACTACGAGCAGTACTTC

CDR3 length: 16
J gene: TRBJ2-7
clone size: .
V gene: TRBV28
D gene: TRBD1
CDR3 protein: CASSPIGTGGIYEQYF
CDR3 DNA: TGTGCCAGCAGTCCAATAGGGACAGGGGGAATCTACGAGCAGTACTTC

CDR3 length: 12
J gene: TRBJ2-2
clone size: .
V gene: TRBV20-1
D gene: .
CDR3 protein: CSASPHTGELFF
CDR3 DNA: TGCAGTGCTAGTCCCCACACCGGGGAGCTGTTTTTT

CDR3 length: 14
J gene: TRBJ2-2
clone size: few
V gene: TRBV29-1
D gene: TRBD1
CDR3 protein: CSARGTGATGELFF
CDR3 DNA: TGCAGCGCCAGAGGGACAGGGGCCACCGGGGAGCTGTTTTTT

CDR3 length: 15
J gene: TRBJ2-2
clone size: many
V gene: TRBV10-1
D gene: .
CDR3 protein: CASSVGAFDTGELFF
CDR3 DNA: TGCGCCAGCAGTGTAGGGGCGTTCGACACCGGGGAGCTGTTTTTT

CDR3 length: 15
J gene: TRBJ1-2
clone size: .
V gene: TRBV28
D gene: .
CDR3 protein: CASSSPRQADYGYTF
CDR3 DNA: TGTGCCAGCAGTTCCCCGCGACAGGCCGACTATGGCTACACCTTC

CDR3 length: 13
J gene: TRBJ1-2
clone size: many
V gene: TRBV7-6
D gene: .
CDR3 protein: CASSLQTAGGYTF
CDR3 DNA: TGTGCCAGCAGCTTACAGACTGCTGGTGGCTACACCTTC

CDR3 length: 15
J gene: TRBJ2-3
clone size: many
V gene: TRBV15
D gene: .
CDR3 protein: CATSITLQGTDTQYF
CDR3 DNA: TGTGCCACCAGCATTACACTCCAGGGGACGGATACGCAGTATTTT

CDR3 length: 12
J gene: TRBJ1-1
clone size: many
V gene: TRBV24-1
D gene: .
CDR3 protein: CATSDIQGEAFF
CDR3 DNA: TGTGCCACCAGTGATATACAGGGAGAAGCTTTCTTT

CDR3 length: 15
J gene: TRBJ2-3
clone size: .
V gene: TRBV6-1
D gene: TRBD2
CDR3 protein: CASMASGSMTDTQYF
CDR3 DNA: TGTGCCAGCATGGCTAGCGGGAGTATGACAGATACGCAGTATTTT

CDR3 length: 16
J gene: TRBJ2-2
clone size: .
V gene: TRBV12-3/TRBV12-4
D gene: TRBD2
CDR3 protein: CASSLFGGGRTGELFF
CDR3 DNA: TGTGCCAGCAGTTTATTCGGGGGGGGTCGGACCGGGGAGCTGTTTTTT

CDR3 length: 13
J gene: TRBJ2-2
clone size: few
V gene: TRBV27
D gene: .
CDR3 protein: CASSSILTGELFF
CDR3 DNA: TGTGCCAGCAGTTCGATCCTCACCGGGGAGCTGTTTTTT

CDR3 length: 14
J gene: TRBJ2-7
clone size: few
V gene: TRBV3-1
D gene: TRBD2
CDR3 protein: CASSHTSGAYEQYF
CDR3 DNA: TGTGCCAGCAGCCACACTAGCGGGGCCTACGAGCAGTACTTC

CDR3 length: 15
J gene: TRBJ2-3
clone size: .
V gene: TRBV15
D gene: .
CDR3 protein: CATSRGSGDTDTQYF
CDR3 DNA: TGTGCCACCAGCAGAGGATCCGGGGACACAGATACGCAGTATTTT

CDR3 length: 16
J gene: TRBJ2-1
clone size: .
V gene: TRBV6-1
D gene: TRBD2
CDR3 protein: CASSQLGLAGLDEQFF
CDR3 DNA: TGTGCCAGCAGTCAACTGGGACTAGCGGGATTGGATGAGCAGTTCTTC

CDR3 length: 15
J gene: TRBJ2-5
clone size: few
V gene: TRBV28
D gene: .
CDR3 protein: CASSPIRTPRETQYF
CDR3 DNA: TGTGCCAGCAGTCCTATTCGGACACCGCGAGAGACCCAGTACTTC